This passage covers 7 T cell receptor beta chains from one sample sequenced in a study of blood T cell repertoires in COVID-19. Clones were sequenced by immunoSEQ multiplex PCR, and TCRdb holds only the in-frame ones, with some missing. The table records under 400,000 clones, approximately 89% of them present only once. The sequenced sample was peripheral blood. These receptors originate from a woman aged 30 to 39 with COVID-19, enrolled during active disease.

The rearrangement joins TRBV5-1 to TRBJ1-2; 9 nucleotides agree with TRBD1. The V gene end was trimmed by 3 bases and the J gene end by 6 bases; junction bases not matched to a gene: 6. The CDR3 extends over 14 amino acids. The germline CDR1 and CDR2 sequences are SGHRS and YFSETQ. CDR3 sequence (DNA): TGCGCCAGCAGCTCCGGGGGACAGGGCAATGGCTACACCTTC. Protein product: CASSSGGQGNGYTF.

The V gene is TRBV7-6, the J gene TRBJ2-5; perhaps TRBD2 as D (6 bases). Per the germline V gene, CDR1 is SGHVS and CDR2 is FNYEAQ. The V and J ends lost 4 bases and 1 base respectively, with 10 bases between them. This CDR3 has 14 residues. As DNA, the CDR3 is TGTGCCAGCAGCTACCGGACTATCCAAGAGACCCAGTACTTC. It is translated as CASSYRTIQETQYF.

This CDR3 reads CASSLASGEAKNIQYF. The CDR3 DNA follows: TGTGCCAGCAGCTTGGCGAGTGGGGAGGCCAAAAACATTCAGTACTTC. The chain has TRBV5-4 and TRBJ2-4; a possible D gene is TRBD2 (5 bases). CDR3 length: 16 amino acids. Trimming took off 0 bases at V and 1 base at J, with 11 bases between the two ends. CDR1 is SGHNT and CDR2 is YYREEE in the germline V gene (reference sequence).

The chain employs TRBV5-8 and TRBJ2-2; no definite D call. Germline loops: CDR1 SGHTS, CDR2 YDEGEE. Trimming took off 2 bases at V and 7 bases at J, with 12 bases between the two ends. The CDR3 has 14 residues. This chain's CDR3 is CASSFRPLVGELFF. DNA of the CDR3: TGTGCCAGCAGCTTCCGACCCCTAGTCGGGGAGCTGTTTTTT. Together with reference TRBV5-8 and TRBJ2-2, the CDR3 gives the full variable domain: EAGVTQSPTHLIKTRGQQATLRCSPISGHTSVYWYQQALGLGLQFLLWYDEGEERNRGNFPPRFSGRQFPNYSSELNVNALELEDSALYLCASSFRPLVGELFFGEGSRLTVL.

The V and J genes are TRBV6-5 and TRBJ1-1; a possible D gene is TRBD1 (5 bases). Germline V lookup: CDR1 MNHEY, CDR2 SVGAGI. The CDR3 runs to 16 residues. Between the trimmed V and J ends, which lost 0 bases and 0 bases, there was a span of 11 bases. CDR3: CASSYSSYRLNTEAFF. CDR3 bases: TGTGCCAGCAGTTACTCGAGTTACAGGCTGAACACTGAAGCTTTCTTT.

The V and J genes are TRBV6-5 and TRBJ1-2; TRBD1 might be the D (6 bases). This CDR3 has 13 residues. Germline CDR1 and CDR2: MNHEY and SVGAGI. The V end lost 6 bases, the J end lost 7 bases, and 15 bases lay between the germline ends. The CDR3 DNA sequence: TGTGCCAGCAGACCAGGGAACAGGGCTGGCTACACCTTC. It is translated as CASRPGNRAGYTF.

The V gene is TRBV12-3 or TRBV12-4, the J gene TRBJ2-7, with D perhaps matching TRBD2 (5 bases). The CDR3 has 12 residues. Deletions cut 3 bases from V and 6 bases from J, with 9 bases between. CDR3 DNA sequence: TGTGCCAGCAGTTTCCCAAGCGGCGAGCAGTACTTC. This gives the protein CASSFPSGEQYF.